The sequence of this T cell receptor beta chain was determined in a study of identical twins' blood T cells. Study-level results: Mainly, cloneset size products determined shared clonotypes, twins included.

Of note for this clonotype: The target antigen is unknown.

From the 5' RACE reads, TCRdb called clonotypes with MiXCR, one entry per CDR3 protein. Altogether a few hundred thousand distinct CDR3 sequences are present, under 30% being singletons, with the ten largest covering roughly 6.1%. Source material: PBMCs. The source of this sequence is a woman between 18 and 50 years old in good health.

This CDR3 reads CSAASSGAYNEQFF. DNA for the CDR3: TGCAGTGCTGCATCTAGCGGGGCCTACAATGAGCAGTTCTTC. V and J are TRBV20-1 and TRBJ2-1; 9 bases align to TRBD2. The V gene's germline CDR1 is DFQATT and CDR2 SNEGSKA (reference sequence). V dropped 5 bases and J dropped 2; count of bases not matched to a gene: 4. CDR3 length: 14 amino acids.